A single sample gave rise to the 5 T cell receptor beta chains below, sequenced in a study of T cell clonotyping in hematopoietic cell transplantation. Here immunoSEQ multiplex PCR was the method, and the copy in TCRdb shows in-frame clones only, minus some. The data contain 15,000 to 20,000 clones, approximately 87% of them singletons. This specimen consisted of PBMCs, obtained 100 days after allogeneic stem cell transplant. Every receptor here comes from a male patient aged 60 to 75 who had an allogeneic stem cell transplant from a related donor, so the T cells may come from the graft donor. Some clones in this sample may be carry-over from other donors' samples.

This rearrangement joins TRBV11-2 to TRBJ2-5; perhaps TRBD2 as D (6 bases). Germline-derived CDR1 and CDR2 are SGHAT and FQNNGV. V was cut by 5 bases and J by 5 bases, with 15 bases left in between. The CDR3 contains 14 residues. This CDR3 reads CASSILGGGETQYF. CDR3 DNA sequence: TGTGCCAGCAGCATTTTAGGTGGGGGGGAGACCCAGTACTTC.

This clone was observed once. The genes are TRBV1 and TRBJ2-1; TRBD1 is the table's D call and was not checked against the DNA. TRBV1 is a pseudogene locus. The CDR3 totals 17 residues. The CDR3 DNA sequence: TGCACCAGCACCCCCCAAGCGGGACAGGGGGAGGAAGGTGAGCAGTTCTTC. This encodes CTSTPQAGQGEEGEQFF.

The chain combines TRBV6-6 with TRBJ2-1; D unclear. The CDR3 is 13 residues long. Germline CDR1 and CDR2: MNHNY and SVGAGI (reference sequence). Trimming removed 0 bases from V and 5 bases from J, with 5 bases in between. CDR3 region: CASSYSTDNEQFF. The CDR3 bases are TGTGCCAGCAGTTACTCAACCGACAATGAGCAGTTCTTC.

The rearrangement uses TRBV4-3 and TRBJ1-2, with no clear D. This CDR3 spans 16 amino acids. The germline V gene has CDR1 LGHNA and CDR2 YSLEER. V lost 0 bases, J lost 5 bases, and 16 bases lay in between. The CDR3 loop reads CASSQDEGGDWYGYTF. The CDR3 DNA is TGCGCCAGCAGCCAAGATGAGGGTGGGGATTGGTATGGCTACACCTTC.

The chain links TRBV10-1 to TRBJ1-1; 8 bases map to TRBD1. Trimming at V came to 7 bases and at J to 0 bases, leaving 7 bases not matched to a gene. The CDR3 length is 15 residues. Germline V gene sequence: CDR1 WNHNN, CDR2 SYGVQD (reference sequence). In nucleotides, the CDR3 is TGCGCCAGCATTTCACCGGGACAGGTGAACACTGAAGCTTTCTTT. This sequence encodes CASISPGQVNTEAFF.